The 3 T cell receptor beta chains below come from one sample, sequenced in a study of cytomegalovirus exposure and HLA in healthy donors. 60 Vbeta and 13 Jbeta primers were used in PCR. Sequenced by immunoSEQ multiplex PCR; TCRdb stores in-frame clones only, minus some. The table records about 200,000 clones, 86% of them present only once. Source material: PBMCs. These receptors came from a woman aged 25 to 39 in good health and CMV-seronegative.

This chain uses TRBV6-1 with TRBJ2-5; D gene unclear. The last part of the DNA fits TRBJ2-7 better; the J call may be wrong. Germline CDR1 reads MNHNS; CDR2 reads SASEGT. The CDR3 sequence is 14 residues long. The CDR3 sequence: CASSEVRKDYEQYF. The CDR3 DNA sequence: TGTGCCAGCAGTGAAGTGAGAAAAGACTACGAGCAGTACTTC.

This chain connects TRBV5-6 to TRBJ1-2; a weak D match, TRBD1 (6 bases). Germline CDR1 is SGHDT and CDR2 is YYEEEE. The germline V and J ends were trimmed by 0 bases and 8 bases, with 11 bases remaining between them. The CDR3 covers 13 residues. For the CDR3, the DNA is TGTGCCAGCAGCTTGGCCAGGGGACGGGGCTACACCTTC. Encoded protein: CASSLARGRGYTF.

The chain employs TRBV11-3 and TRBJ2-1; 13 bases map to TRBD2. From germline, CDR1 is SGHNT and CDR2 YENEEA. J lost 1 base, V lost 5 bases, and 2 bases had no gene match. This CDR3 spans 16 amino acids. The CDR3 here is CASSLGLAGSYNEQFF. The CDR3 DNA reads TGTGCCAGCAGCCTGGGACTAGCGGGGTCCTACAATGAGCAGTTCTTC.